Listed below are T cell receptor beta chains from one sample, sequenced in a study of T cell responses to AZD1222 COVID-19 vaccine. Profiled with immunoSEQ multiplex PCR; TCRdb holds only in-frame clones, not every one. The sample has some 97,000 clones, approximately 87% seen once. This specimen was peripheral blood, taken on day 0 of AZD1222 vaccination. The receptor source for this set is an adult in good health. Each CDR3 is given with its conserved first and last residue. Fields, in order: clone size, J gene, V gene, D gene, CDR3 protein, CDR3 DNA. A D gene is named only where the DNA matches it firmly. Clone sizes are given selectively: once, few, many, or a class where the clone is expanded.

clone size: few
J gene: TRBJ2-2
V gene: TRBV7-9
D gene: -
CDR3 protein: CASSSAPGAYTGELFF
CDR3 DNA: TGTGCCAGCAGCTCGGCCCCGGGGGCCTACACCGGGGAGCTGTTTTTT

clone size: -
J gene: TRBJ1-1
V gene: TRBV3-1/TRBV3-2
D gene: TRBD1
CDR3 protein: CASSRDRGQNTEAFF
CDR3 DNA: TGTGCCAGCAGCCGGGACAGGGGGCAGAACACTGAAGCTTTCTTT

clone size: -
J gene: TRBJ1-3
V gene: TRBV14
D gene: -
CDR3 protein: CASSQEGNTIYF
CDR3 DNA: TGTGCCAGCAGCCAAGAGGGCAACACCATATATTTT

clone size: -
J gene: TRBJ2-6
V gene: TRBV5-6
D gene: -
CDR3 protein: CASSLRISVWSGANVLTF
CDR3 DNA: TGTGCCAGCAGCTTGAGGATTAGTGTTTGGTCTGGGGCCAACGTCCTGACTTTC

clone size: -
J gene: TRBJ1-3
V gene: TRBV5-6
D gene: TRBD1
CDR3 protein: CASSSMGTGGAGNTIYF
CDR3 DNA: TGTGCCAGCAGCTCGATGGGGACAGGGGGCGCGGGAAACACCATATATTTT

clone size: once
J gene: TRBJ2-4
V gene: TRBV5-1
D gene: TRBD1
CDR3 protein: CASSLNQQGLAKNIQYF
CDR3 DNA: TGCGCCAGCAGCTTGAATCAACAGGGGTTAGCCAAAAACATTCAGTACTTC

clone size: -
J gene: TRBJ1-1
V gene: TRBV6-5
D gene: -
CDR3 protein: CTSSYVRTANTEAFF
CDR3 DNA: TGTACCAGCAGTTACGTCCGGACAGCAAACACTGAAGCTTTCTTT

clone size: -
J gene: TRBJ2-6
V gene: TRBV7-2
D gene: -
CDR3 protein: CASSRGHNSGANVLTF
CDR3 DNA: TGTGCCAGCAGCCGGGGACACAACTCTGGGGCCAACGTCCTGACTTTC

clone size: -
J gene: TRBJ1-1
V gene: TRBV7-9
D gene: TRBD1
CDR3 protein: CASSPQGASTEAFF
CDR3 DNA: TGTGCCAGCAGCCCACAGGGGGCCTCGACTGAAGCTTTCTTT

clone size: -
J gene: TRBJ1-5
V gene: TRBV6-5
D gene: -
CDR3 protein: CASSDSGFRNQPQHF
CDR3 DNA: TGTGCCAGCAGTGACTCAGGGTTTCGGAATCAGCCCCAGCATTTT

clone size: -
J gene: TRBJ2-7
V gene: TRBV7-6
D gene: -
CDR3 protein: CASSLRPGVTYEQYF
CDR3 DNA: TGTGCCAGCAGCCTTCGGCCGGGTGTTACCTACGAGCAGTACTTC

clone size: -
J gene: TRBJ1-6
V gene: TRBV6-2/TRBV6-3
D gene: -
CDR3 protein: CASSYEQIIHSPLHF
CDR3 DNA: TGTGCCAGCAGTTACGAACAGATAATTCATTCACCCCTCCACTTT

clone size: once
J gene: TRBJ1-1
V gene: TRBV27
D gene: TRBD1
CDR3 protein: CASSPQGEDTEAFF
CDR3 DNA: TGTGCCAGCAGTCCGCAGGGGGAGGACACTGAAGCTTTCTTT

clone size: -
J gene: TRBJ1-1
V gene: TRBV12-3/TRBV12-4
D gene: TRBD1
CDR3 protein: CASSENRGREAFF
CDR3 DNA: TGTGCCAGCAGTGAAAACAGGGGGCGAGAAGCTTTCTTT

clone size: -
J gene: TRBJ1-5
V gene: TRBV18
D gene: TRBD1
CDR3 protein: CASSLTGGDSNQPQHF
CDR3 DNA: TGTGCCAGCTCATTGACAGGGGGAGATAGCAATCAGCCCCAGCATTTT

clone size: -
J gene: TRBJ2-5
V gene: TRBV5-1
D gene: TRBD2
CDR3 protein: CASSLAWTSGGSLQETQYF
CDR3 DNA: TGCGCCAGCAGCTTGGCCTGGACTAGCGGGGGGTCGCTCCAAGAGACCCAGTACTTC

clone size: -
J gene: TRBJ2-3
V gene: TRBV19
D gene: -
CDR3 protein: CASSPPGGTDTQYF
CDR3 DNA: TGTGCCAGTAGCCCCCCGGGGGGCACAGATACGCAGTATTTT

clone size: -
J gene: TRBJ2-5
V gene: TRBV13
D gene: -
CDR3 protein: CASSANTLGRETQYF
CDR3 DNA: TGTGCCAGCAGCGCCAATACACTAGGGAGAGAGACCCAGTACTTC

clone size: once
J gene: TRBJ2-5
V gene: TRBV5-1
D gene: -
CDR3 protein: CASSPRSSEQETQYF
CDR3 DNA: TGCGCCAGCAGCCCCCGATCTAGCGAACAAGAGACCCAGTACTTC

clone size: -
J gene: TRBJ1-3
V gene: TRBV27
D gene: -
CDR3 protein: CASSLNGLGIDLGNTIYF
CDR3 DNA: TGTGCCAGCAGTTTAAACGGACTGGGGATTGACCTTGGAAACACCATATATTTT

clone size: -
J gene: TRBJ1-1
V gene: TRBV19
D gene: -
CDR3 protein: CASSQGPGWTEAFF
CDR3 DNA: TGTGCCAGTAGTCAAGGTCCGGGGTGGACTGAAGCTTTCTTT

clone size: -
J gene: TRBJ1-3
V gene: TRBV19
D gene: -
CDR3 protein: CASSTQQRNTIYF
CDR3 DNA: TGTGCCAGTAGTACCCAGCAGAGAAACACCATATATTTT

clone size: -
J gene: TRBJ2-2
V gene: TRBV18
D gene: TRBD1
CDR3 protein: CASSPRDSTTGELFF
CDR3 DNA: TGTGCCAGCTCACCACGGGACAGCACCACCGGGGAGCTGTTTTTT

clone size: -
J gene: TRBJ2-1
V gene: TRBV24-1
D gene: TRBD2
CDR3 protein: CATSDWAGGLYNEQFF
CDR3 DNA: TGTGCCACCAGTGATTGGGCGGGGGGGCTTTACAATGAGCAGTTCTTC

clone size: -
J gene: TRBJ2-2
V gene: TRBV21-1
D gene: -
CDR3 protein: CASGNTGELFF
CDR3 DNA: TGTGCCAGCGGTAACACCGGGGAGCTGTTTTTT

clone size: -
J gene: TRBJ2-3
V gene: TRBV5-6
D gene: TRBD2
CDR3 protein: CASSSVGTSGSTDTQYF
CDR3 DNA: TGTGCCAGCAGCTCGGTCGGGACTAGCGGTAGCACAGATACGCAGTATTTT

clone size: -
J gene: TRBJ1-4
V gene: TRBV19
D gene: -
CDR3 protein: CASSPMATVREKLFF
CDR3 DNA: TGTGCCAGTAGCCCTATGGCGACTGTCCGGGAAAAACTGTTTTTT

clone size: -
J gene: TRBJ1-6
V gene: TRBV6-2/TRBV6-3
D gene: -
CDR3 protein: CASSYRDTGNSPLHF
CDR3 DNA: TGTGCCAGCAGTTACCGTGACACCGGGAATTCACCCCTCCACTTT

clone size: once
J gene: TRBJ2-1
V gene: TRBV9
D gene: -
CDR3 protein: CASSLPGLYNEQFF
CDR3 DNA: TGTGCCAGCAGCCTCCCAGGGCTCTACAATGAGCAGTTCTTC

clone size: -
J gene: TRBJ2-5
V gene: TRBV11-1
D gene: -
CDR3 protein: CASSFWVQETQYF
CDR3 DNA: TGTGCCAGCAGCTTCTGGGTCCAAGAGACCCAGTACTTC

clone size: -
J gene: TRBJ2-2
V gene: TRBV6-5
D gene: -
CDR3 protein: CASSYSRWGSGELFF
CDR3 DNA: TGTGCCAGCAGTTACTCTCGGTGGGGTAGCGGGGAGCTGTTTTTT

clone size: -
J gene: TRBJ2-5
V gene: TRBV7-3
D gene: -
CDR3 protein: CASSQSSVETQYF
CDR3 DNA: TGTGCCAGCAGCCAATCTAGTGTAGAGACCCAGTACTTC

clone size: -
J gene: TRBJ2-7
V gene: TRBV5-1
D gene: -
CDR3 protein: CASSADNYEQYF
CDR3 DNA: TGCGCCAGCAGCGCCGACAACTACGAGCAGTACTTC

clone size: -
J gene: TRBJ2-1
V gene: TRBV7-2
D gene: TRBD2
CDR3 protein: CASSSAGGRYNEQFF
CDR3 DNA: TGTGCCAGCAGCAGCGCGGGGGGGCGGTACAATGAGCAGTTCTTC

clone size: few
J gene: TRBJ1-1
V gene: TRBV10-2
D gene: -
CDR3 protein: CASGFYRIRTEAFF
CDR3 DNA: TGCGCCAGCGGGTTTTATAGGATCCGGACTGAAGCTTTCTTT

clone size: -
J gene: TRBJ1-3
V gene: TRBV27
D gene: -
CDR3 protein: CASKTASGNTIYF
CDR3 DNA: TGTGCCAGCAAGACGGCATCTGGAAACACCATATATTTT

clone size: -
J gene: TRBJ1-4
V gene: TRBV7-9
D gene: TRBD1
CDR3 protein: CASSSGTGDEKLFF
CDR3 DNA: TGTGCCAGCAGCTCAGGGACAGGCGATGAAAAACTGTTTTTT

clone size: -
J gene: TRBJ2-2
V gene: TRBV7-9
D gene: -
CDR3 protein: CASSSYTGELFF
CDR3 DNA: TGTGCCAGCAGCTCATACACCGGGGAGCTGTTTTTT

clone size: -
J gene: TRBJ2-7
V gene: TRBV18
D gene: -
CDR3 protein: CASSNHLGNSYEQYF
CDR3 DNA: TGTGCCAGCTCAAACCACCTCGGGAATTCCTACGAGCAGTACTTC

clone size: -
J gene: TRBJ2-1
V gene: TRBV20-1
D gene: -
CDR3 protein: CSAGNNEQFF
CDR3 DNA: TGCAGTGCCGGAAACAATGAGCAGTTCTTC

clone size: -
J gene: TRBJ1-5
V gene: TRBV20-1
D gene: -
CDR3 protein: CSASSRGGWAQHF
CDR3 DNA: TGCAGTGCTAGTTCAAGGGGGGGTTGGGCCCAGCATTTT

clone size: -
J gene: TRBJ2-1
V gene: TRBV27
D gene: -
CDR3 protein: CASSFRFAGSSYNEQFF
CDR3 DNA: TGTGCCAGCAGTTTTAGGTTTGCTGGGAGCTCCTACAATGAGCAGTTCTTC

clone size: -
J gene: TRBJ1-4
V gene: TRBV6-1
D gene: -
CDR3 protein: CASSDPWGGGIEKLFF
CDR3 DNA: TGTGCCAGCAGTGACCCCTGGGGTGGGGGTATCGAAAAACTGTTTTTT

clone size: -
J gene: TRBJ1-3
V gene: TRBV6-5
D gene: -
CDR3 protein: CASSYTLASSGNTIYF
CDR3 DNA: TGTGCCAGCAGTTACACATTAGCAAGCTCTGGAAACACCATATATTTT

clone size: -
J gene: TRBJ2-3
V gene: TRBV7-3
D gene: TRBD2
CDR3 protein: CASSNPSGGASTDTQYF
CDR3 DNA: TGTGCCAGCAGCAATCCTAGCGGGGGGGCGAGCACAGATACGCAGTATTTT

clone size: -
J gene: TRBJ1-2
V gene: TRBV27
D gene: -
CDR3 protein: CASSLSRGGRDGYTF
CDR3 DNA: TGTGCCAGCAGTTTATCCCGGGGGGGGCGAGATGGCTACACCTTC

clone size: -
J gene: TRBJ1-5
V gene: TRBV5-1
D gene: -
CDR3 protein: CASSPYSNQPQHF
CDR3 DNA: TGCGCCAGCAGCCCTTATAGCAATCAGCCCCAGCATTTT

clone size: -
J gene: TRBJ1-1
V gene: TRBV12-5
D gene: TRBD1
CDR3 protein: CASGLDRGWSTEAFF
CDR3 DNA: TGTGCTAGTGGTTTGGACAGGGGGTGGTCGACTGAAGCTTTCTTT

clone size: -
J gene: TRBJ1-1
V gene: TRBV12-3/TRBV12-4
D gene: -
CDR3 protein: CASSFNSYTEAFF
CDR3 DNA: TGTGCCAGCAGTTTTAATTCGTATACTGAAGCTTTCTTT